The subject of this entry is one T cell receptor (beta chain). What it recognizes is unknown. This sample was included in a study of breast tumors, draining lymph nodes, adjacent tissues. General study points: Data only fit, rather than demonstrated, lymph node origin of most tumor T cells. Luminal-like breast cancer showed significantly higher tumor–nontumor repertoire similarity than basal-like. Compared with lymph nodes, tumors were less diverse; compared with nontumor tissue, more.

TCRdb passed the multiplex PCR reads through MiXCR, listing each CDR3 protein once. The data show just under 65,000 distinct CDR3 sequences, with 57% seen just once and roughly a fifth held by the top ten. The TCR originated in a female donor with breast cancer. Some clones in this sample may be carry-over from other donors' samples. The sequenced material came from breast tumor tissue.

Written as DNA, the CDR3 is TGCAGCGTAGAGGGACAGGGGCTCGAAAAACTGTTTTTT. Its protein product is CSVEGQGLEKLFF. This sequence joins TRBV29-1 and TRBJ1-4, with TRBD1 matching over 10 bases. Per germline, CDR1 SQVTM and CDR2 ANQGSEA. This CDR3 contains 13 residues. The J segment lost 8 bases and the V segment lost 6 bases, leaving 6 bases of the junction unmatched.